The 9 T cell receptor beta chains presented below share a single source sample, sequenced in a study of blood T cell repertoires in COVID-19. Some clones are missing from TCRdb's copy, which holds only in-frame ones; the method was immunoSEQ multiplex PCR. This table has around 270,000 clones, about 89% appearing once. Sequences were obtained from peripheral blood. The receptor source for this set is a man aged 40-49 years with acute or convalescent COVID-19.

The V and J genes are TRBV4-1 and TRBJ1-1, with TRBD1 as a possible D gene (6 bases). Germline assignment: CDR1 MGHRA and CDR2 YSYEKL. The CDR3 totals 13 residues. Trimming took off 3 bases at V and 10 bases at J, with 15 bases between the two ends. The CDR3 sequence is CASSHLGTSSAFF. The CDR3 DNA follows: TGCGCCAGCAGCCACCTCGGGACATCGTCAGCTTTCTTT.

V gene TRBV18 combines with J gene TRBJ1-1, with D possibly being TRBD1 (6 bases). CDR1 and CDR2 from the germline V gene are KGHSH and LQKENI. The germline V and J ends were trimmed by 4 bases and 5 bases, with 17 bases remaining between them. The CDR3 spans 15 residues. CDR3 region: CASSLPGGPGTEAFF. CDR3 bases: TGTGCCAGCTCACTCCCCGGGGGGCCAGGTACTGAAGCTTTCTTT.

The J gene is TRBJ1-3, the V gene TRBV6-2 or TRBV6-3; D unclear. The V gene's germline CDR1 is MNHEY and CDR2 SVGEGT. The V end was cut by 5 bases, the J end by 6 bases, with 8 bases between. This CDR3 is 12 amino acids long. CDR3 loop: CASSLAENTIYF. CDR3 sequence (DNA): TGTGCCAGCAGTCTTGCAGAAAACACCATATATTTT.

This rearrangement joins TRBV4-1 to TRBJ2-3; 13 nucleotides agree with TRBD2. After removal of 0 bases from V and 6 bases from J, the junction contained 3 bases not matched to a gene. Germline CDR1 MGHRA, CDR2 YSYEKL. CDR3 size: 16 residues. The chain's CDR3 is CASSQDLLAGGDTQYF. The DNA of the CDR3 is TGCGCCAGCAGCCAAGATCTACTAGCGGGGGGGGATACGCAGTATTTT.

This chain joins TRBV5-6 and TRBJ2-3, with TRBD2 identical over 8 bases. Losses at the gene ends were 1 base for V and 14 bases for J; bases not matched to a gene: 15. The CDR3 runs to 15 residues. Germline V lookup: CDR1 SGHDT, CDR2 YYEEEE. CDR3: CASSLQAGGPLRGYF. CDR3 bases: TGTGCCAGCAGCTTGCAGGCGGGGGGCCCTCTCCGTGGGTATTTT.

The V gene is TRBV7-2, the J gene TRBJ2-2, with TRBD1 identical over 7 bases. Germline CDR1 and CDR2: SGHTA and FQGNSA. The CDR3 runs to 15 residues. V trimming: 1 base; J trimming: 7 bases; junction bases outside the gene matches: 6. This CDR3 is CASSLETGDHGELFF. As DNA, the CDR3 is TGTGCCAGCAGCTTAGAAACAGGGGACCACGGGGAGCTGTTTTTT.

The chain couples TRBV5-1 to TRBJ2-7, with a weak D call TRBD1 (5 bases). Germline assignment: CDR1 SGHRS and CDR2 YFSETQ. Trimming pared 1 base from V and 5 bases from J, leaving 13 bases between. The length of the CDR3 is 14 residues. CDR3 amino acids: CASSLSPGSDEQYF. In nucleotides, the CDR3 is TGCGCCAGCAGCTTGTCCCCAGGGTCCGACGAGCAGTACTTC. Full variable domain (remainder filled in from reference TRBV5-1 and TRBJ2-7): KAGVTQTPRYLIKTRGQQVTLSCSPISGHRSVSWYQQTPGQGLQFLFEYFSETQRNKGNFPGRFSGRQFSNSRSEMNVSTLELGDSALYLCASSLSPGSDEQYFGPGTRLTVT.

This chain connects TRBV29-1 to TRBJ2-1; 10 positions match TRBD1. Germline CDR1 and CDR2: SQVTM and ANQGSEA. Trimming at V came to 2 bases and at J to 4 bases, leaving 2 bases not matched to a gene. The CDR3 runs 14 residues. CDR3 loop: CSVERDRGYNEQFF. DNA of the CDR3: TGCAGCGTTGAAAGGGACAGGGGTTACAATGAGCAGTTCTTC.

This clone came up once. The chain employs TRBV10-2 and TRBJ1-2; TRBD1 aligns across 9 bases. Germline V CDR1 and CDR2: WSHSY, SAAADI. CDR3 length equals 14 residues. The ends lost 2 bases at V and 4 bases at J; junction bases unmatched: 2. DNA of the CDR3: TGCGCCAGCAGTGAGCAGACAGGGGGCTATGGCTACACCTTC. Translating gives CASSEQTGGYGYTF.